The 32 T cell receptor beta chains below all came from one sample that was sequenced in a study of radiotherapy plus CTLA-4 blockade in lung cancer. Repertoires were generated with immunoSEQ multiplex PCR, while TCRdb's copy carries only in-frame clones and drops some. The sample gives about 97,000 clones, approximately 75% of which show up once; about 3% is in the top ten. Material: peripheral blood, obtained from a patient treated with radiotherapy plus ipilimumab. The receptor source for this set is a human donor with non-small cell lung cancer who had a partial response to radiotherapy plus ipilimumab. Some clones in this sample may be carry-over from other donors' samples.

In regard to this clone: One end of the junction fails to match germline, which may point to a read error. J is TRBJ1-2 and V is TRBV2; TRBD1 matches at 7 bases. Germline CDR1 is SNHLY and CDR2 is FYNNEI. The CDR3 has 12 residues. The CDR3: CATQGLNYGYIF. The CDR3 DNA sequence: TGTGCCACACAGGGGTTAAACTATGGCTACATCTTC.

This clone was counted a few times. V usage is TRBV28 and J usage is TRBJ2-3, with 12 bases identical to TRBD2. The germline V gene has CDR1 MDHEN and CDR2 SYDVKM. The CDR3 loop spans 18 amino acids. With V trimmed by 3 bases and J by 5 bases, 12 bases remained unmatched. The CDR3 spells CASSFGFQTSGSRDTQYF. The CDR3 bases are TGTGCCAGCAGTTTCGGATTCCAGACTAGCGGGAGTAGAGATACGCAGTATTTT.

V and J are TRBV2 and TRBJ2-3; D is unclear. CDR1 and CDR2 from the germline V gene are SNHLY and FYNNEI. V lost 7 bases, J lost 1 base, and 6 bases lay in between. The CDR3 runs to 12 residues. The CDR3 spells CASNQGTDTQYF. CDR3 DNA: TGTGCCAGCAATCAGGGCACAGATACGCAGTATTTT.

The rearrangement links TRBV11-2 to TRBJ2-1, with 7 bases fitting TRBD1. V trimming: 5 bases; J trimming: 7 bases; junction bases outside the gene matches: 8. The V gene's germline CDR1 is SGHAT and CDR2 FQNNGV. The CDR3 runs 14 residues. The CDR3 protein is CASSQGVRRNEQFF. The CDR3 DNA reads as TGTGCCAGCAGCCAGGGGGTTCGGAGGAATGAGCAGTTCTTC.

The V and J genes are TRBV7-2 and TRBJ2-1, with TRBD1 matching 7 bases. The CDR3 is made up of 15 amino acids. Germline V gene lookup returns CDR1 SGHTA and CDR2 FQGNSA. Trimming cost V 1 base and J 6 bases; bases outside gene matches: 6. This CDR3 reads CASSLDRGSSNEQFF. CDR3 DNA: TGTGCCAGCAGCTTAGACAGGGGAAGTTCCAATGAGCAGTTCTTC.

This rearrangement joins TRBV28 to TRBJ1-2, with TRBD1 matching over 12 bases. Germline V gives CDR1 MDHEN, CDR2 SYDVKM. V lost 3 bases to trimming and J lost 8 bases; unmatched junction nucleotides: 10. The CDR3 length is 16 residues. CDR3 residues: CASSFPLGQGARGYTF. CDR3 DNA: TGTGCCAGCAGTTTCCCCTTGGGACAGGGGGCGCGCGGCTACACCTTC.

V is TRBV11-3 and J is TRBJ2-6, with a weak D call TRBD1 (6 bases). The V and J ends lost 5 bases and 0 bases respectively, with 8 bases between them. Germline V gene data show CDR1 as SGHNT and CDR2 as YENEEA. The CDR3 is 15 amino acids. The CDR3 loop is CASSPGASGANVLTF. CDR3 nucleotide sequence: TGTGCCAGCAGCCCAGGGGCCTCTGGGGCCAACGTCCTGACTTTC.

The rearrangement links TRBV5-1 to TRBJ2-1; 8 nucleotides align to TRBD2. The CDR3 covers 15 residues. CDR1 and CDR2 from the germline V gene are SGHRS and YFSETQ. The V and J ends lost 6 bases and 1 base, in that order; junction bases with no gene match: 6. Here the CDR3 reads CASNLAGGSYNEQFF. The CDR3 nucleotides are TGCGCCAGCAACCTAGCGGGCGGGTCCTACAATGAGCAGTTCTTC. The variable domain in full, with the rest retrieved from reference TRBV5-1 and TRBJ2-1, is KAGVTQTPRYLIKTRGQQVTLSCSPISGHRSVSWYQQTPGQGLQFLFEYFSETQRNKGNFPGRFSGRQFSNSRSEMNVSTLELGDSALYLCASNLAGGSYNEQFFGPGTRLTVL.

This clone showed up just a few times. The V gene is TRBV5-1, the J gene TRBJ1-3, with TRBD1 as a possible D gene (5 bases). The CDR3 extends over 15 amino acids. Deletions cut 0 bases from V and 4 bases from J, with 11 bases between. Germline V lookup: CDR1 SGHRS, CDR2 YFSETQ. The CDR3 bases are TGCGCCAGCAGCTTGGCCCAGGGTGGGGGAAACACCATATATTTT. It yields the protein CASSLAQGGGNTIYF.

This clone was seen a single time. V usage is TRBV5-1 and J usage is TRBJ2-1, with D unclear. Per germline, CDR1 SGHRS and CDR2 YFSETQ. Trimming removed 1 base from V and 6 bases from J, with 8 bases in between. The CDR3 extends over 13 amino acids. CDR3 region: CASSLPSGNEQFF. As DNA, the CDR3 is TGCGCCAGCAGCTTGCCCAGTGGCAATGAGCAGTTCTTC.

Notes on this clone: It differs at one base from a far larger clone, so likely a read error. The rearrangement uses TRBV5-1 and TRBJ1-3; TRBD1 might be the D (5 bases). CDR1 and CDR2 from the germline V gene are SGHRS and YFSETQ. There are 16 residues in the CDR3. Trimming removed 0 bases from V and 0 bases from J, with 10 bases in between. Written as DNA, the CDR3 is TGCGCCAGCAGCTTGGCAAATACAGGCTCTGGAAACACCATATATTTT. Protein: CASSLANTGSGNTIYF. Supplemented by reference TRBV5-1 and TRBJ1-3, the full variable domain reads KAGVTQTPRYLIKTRGQQVTLSCSPISGHRSVSWYQQTPGQGLQFLFEYFSETQRNKGNFPGRFSGRQFSNSRSEMNVSTLELGDSALYLCASSLANTGSGNTIYFGEGSWLTVV.

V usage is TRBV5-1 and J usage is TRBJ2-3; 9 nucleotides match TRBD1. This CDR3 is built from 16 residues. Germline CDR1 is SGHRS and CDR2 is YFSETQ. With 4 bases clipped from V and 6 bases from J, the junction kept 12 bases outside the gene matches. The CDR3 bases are TGCGCCAGCAGCGGAAACTCCGGGACAGGGTCTGATACGCAGTATTTT. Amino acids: CASSGNSGTGSDTQYF.

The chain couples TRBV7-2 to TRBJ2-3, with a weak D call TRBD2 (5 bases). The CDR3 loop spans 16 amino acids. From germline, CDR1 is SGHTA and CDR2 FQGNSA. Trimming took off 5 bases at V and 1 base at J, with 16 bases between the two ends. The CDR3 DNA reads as TGTGCCAGCAGCATCCGTAGCGCCCCACGCACAGATACGCAGTATTTT. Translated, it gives CASSIRSAPRTDTQYF.

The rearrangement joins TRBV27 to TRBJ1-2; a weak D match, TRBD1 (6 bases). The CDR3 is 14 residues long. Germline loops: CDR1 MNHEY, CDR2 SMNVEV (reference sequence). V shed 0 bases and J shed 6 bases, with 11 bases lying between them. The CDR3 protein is CASSLSLTGHGYTF. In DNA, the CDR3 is TGTGCCAGCAGTTTATCCCTGACAGGCCATGGCTACACCTTC.

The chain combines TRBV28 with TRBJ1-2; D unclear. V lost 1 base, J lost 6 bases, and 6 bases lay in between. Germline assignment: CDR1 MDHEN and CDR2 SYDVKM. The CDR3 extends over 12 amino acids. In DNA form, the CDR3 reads TGTGCCAGCAGTTTATCCGGGAATGGCTACACCTTC. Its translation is CASSLSGNGYTF.

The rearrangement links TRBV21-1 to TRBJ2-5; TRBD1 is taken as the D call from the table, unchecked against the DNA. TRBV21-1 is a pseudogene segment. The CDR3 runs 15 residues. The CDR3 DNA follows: TGTGCCAGCAGCAAAGTTCAGGGGGCAGGGGAGACCCAGTACTTC. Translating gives CASSKVQGAGETQYF.

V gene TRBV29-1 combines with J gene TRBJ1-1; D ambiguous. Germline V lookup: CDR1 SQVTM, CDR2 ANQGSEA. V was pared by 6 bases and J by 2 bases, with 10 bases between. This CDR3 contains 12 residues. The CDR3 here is CSVHTGNTEAFF. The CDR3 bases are TGCAGCGTCCACACGGGAAACACTGAAGCTTTCTTT.

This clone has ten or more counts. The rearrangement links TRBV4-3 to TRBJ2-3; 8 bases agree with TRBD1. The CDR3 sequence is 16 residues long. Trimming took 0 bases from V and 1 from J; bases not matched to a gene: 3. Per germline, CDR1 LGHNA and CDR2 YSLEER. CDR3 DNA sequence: TGCGCCAGCAGCCAAGAACCGACAGGGGGCACAGATACGCAGTATTTT. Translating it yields CASSQEPTGGTDTQYF.

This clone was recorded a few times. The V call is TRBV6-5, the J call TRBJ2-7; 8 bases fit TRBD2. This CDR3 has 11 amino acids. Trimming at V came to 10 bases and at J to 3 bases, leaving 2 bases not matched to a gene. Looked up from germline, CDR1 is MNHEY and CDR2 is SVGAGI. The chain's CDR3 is CATGLDYEQYF. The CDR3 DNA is TGTGCCACGGGACTAGACTACGAGCAGTACTTC.

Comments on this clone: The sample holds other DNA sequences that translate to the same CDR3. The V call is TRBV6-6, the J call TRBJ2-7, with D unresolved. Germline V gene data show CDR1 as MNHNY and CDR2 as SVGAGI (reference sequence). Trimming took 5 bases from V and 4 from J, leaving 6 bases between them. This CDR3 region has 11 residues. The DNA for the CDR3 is TGTGCCAGCAGTCCGCGGTACGAGCAGTACTTC. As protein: CASSPRYEQYF.

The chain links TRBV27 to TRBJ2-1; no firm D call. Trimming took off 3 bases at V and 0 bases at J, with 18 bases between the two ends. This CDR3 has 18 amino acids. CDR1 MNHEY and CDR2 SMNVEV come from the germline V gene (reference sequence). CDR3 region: CASSFRFTGWSSYNEQFF. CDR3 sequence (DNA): TGTGCCAGCAGTTTTAGGTTTACCGGGTGGAGCTCCTACAATGAGCAGTTCTTC.

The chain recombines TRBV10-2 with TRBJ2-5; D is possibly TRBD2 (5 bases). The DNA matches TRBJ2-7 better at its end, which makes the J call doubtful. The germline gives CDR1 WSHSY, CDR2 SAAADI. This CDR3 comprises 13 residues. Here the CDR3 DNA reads TGCGCCAGCAGCAACCAGGTAGCGAGCGAGCAGTACTTC. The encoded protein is CASSNQVASEQYF.

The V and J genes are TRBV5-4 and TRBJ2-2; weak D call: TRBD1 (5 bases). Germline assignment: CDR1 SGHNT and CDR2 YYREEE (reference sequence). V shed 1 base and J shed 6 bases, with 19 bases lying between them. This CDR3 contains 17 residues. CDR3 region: CASSLIGSGYLAGELFF. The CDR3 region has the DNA TGTGCCAGCAGCTTGATTGGGTCAGGGTATCTCGCCGGGGAGCTGTTTTTT.

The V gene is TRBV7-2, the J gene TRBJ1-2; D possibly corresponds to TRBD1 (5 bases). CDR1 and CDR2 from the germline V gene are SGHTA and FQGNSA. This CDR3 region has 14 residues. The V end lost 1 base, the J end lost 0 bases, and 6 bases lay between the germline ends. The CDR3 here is CASSLVTANYGYTF. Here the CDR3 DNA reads TGTGCCAGCAGCTTAGTGACAGCTAACTATGGCTACACCTTC.

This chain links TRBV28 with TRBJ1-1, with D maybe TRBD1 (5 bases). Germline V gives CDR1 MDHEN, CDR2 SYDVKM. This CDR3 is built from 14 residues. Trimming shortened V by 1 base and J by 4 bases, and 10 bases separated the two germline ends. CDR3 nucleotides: TGTGCCAGCAGTTTATACGGGGGAGTCACTGAAGCTTTCTTT. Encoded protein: CASSLYGGVTEAFF.

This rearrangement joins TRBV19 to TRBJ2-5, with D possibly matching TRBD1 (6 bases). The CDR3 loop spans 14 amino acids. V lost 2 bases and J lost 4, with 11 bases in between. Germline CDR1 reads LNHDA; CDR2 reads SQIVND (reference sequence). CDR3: CASSINRAGETQYF. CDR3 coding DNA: TGTGCCAGTAGTATAAACAGGGCGGGAGAGACCCAGTACTTC.

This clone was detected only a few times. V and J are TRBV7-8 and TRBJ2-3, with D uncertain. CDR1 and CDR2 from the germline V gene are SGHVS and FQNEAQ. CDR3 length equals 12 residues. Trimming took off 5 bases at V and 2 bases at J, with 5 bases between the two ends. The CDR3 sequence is CASSPNTDTQYF. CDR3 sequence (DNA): TGTGCCAGCAGCCCTAACACAGATACGCAGTATTTT.

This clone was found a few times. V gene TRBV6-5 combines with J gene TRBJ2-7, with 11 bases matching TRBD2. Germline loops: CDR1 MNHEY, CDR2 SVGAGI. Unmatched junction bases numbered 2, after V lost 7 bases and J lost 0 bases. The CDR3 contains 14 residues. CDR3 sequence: CASKGTSGSYEQYF. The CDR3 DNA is TGTGCCAGCAAGGGGACTAGCGGCTCCTACGAGCAGTACTTC.

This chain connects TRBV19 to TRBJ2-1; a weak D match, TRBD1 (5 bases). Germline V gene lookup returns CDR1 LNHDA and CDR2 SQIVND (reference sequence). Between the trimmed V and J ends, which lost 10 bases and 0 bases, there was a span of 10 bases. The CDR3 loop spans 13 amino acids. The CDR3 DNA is TGTGCCACAACAGGTCGCTCCTACAATGAGCAGTTCTTC. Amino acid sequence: CATTGRSYNEQFF.

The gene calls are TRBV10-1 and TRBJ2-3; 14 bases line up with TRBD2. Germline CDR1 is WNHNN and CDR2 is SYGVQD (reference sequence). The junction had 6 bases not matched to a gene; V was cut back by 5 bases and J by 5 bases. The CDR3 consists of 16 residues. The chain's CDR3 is CASSQTSGGVEDTQYF. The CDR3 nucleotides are TGCGCCAGCAGTCAGACTAGCGGGGGGGTTGAAGATACGCAGTATTTT.

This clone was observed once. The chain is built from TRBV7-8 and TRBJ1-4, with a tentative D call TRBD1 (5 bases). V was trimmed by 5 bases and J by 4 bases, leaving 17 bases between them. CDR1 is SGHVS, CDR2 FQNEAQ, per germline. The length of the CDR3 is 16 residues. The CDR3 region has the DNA TGTGCCAGCAGCGGGCGGGAAGCCGGGGGTAATGAAAAACTGTTTTTT. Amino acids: CASSGREAGGNEKLFF.

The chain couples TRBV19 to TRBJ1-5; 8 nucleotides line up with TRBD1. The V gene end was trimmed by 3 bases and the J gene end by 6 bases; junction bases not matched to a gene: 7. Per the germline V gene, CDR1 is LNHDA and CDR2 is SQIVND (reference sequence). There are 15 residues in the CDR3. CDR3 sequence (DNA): TGTGCCAGTAGTATCCCTACAGGGGGTACTCAGCCCCAGCATTTT. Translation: CASSIPTGGTQPQHF.